This T cell receptor (beta chain) was retrieved from a study of cytomegalovirus exposure and HLA in healthy donors. PCR amplification relied on 60 Vbeta primers (plus 13 Jbeta primers). This table comes from immunoSEQ multiplex PCR, and its TCRdb copy is limited to in-frame clones, with some not included. The table shows around 120,000 clones, with 60% to 85% occurring only once. As for this clone: Its specificity is not known.

Study results and limitations: Analysis was carried out at a later point, and it linked a missense DCLRE1C variant to TCR beta V- and J-gene trimming. Specificity for CMV antigens was confirmed in vitro for three of the CMV-associated chains. High specificity and sensitivity for cytomegalovirus status were reported for the classifier. Because they were indistinguishable, some V segments, including TRBV6-2 and TRBV6-3, were excluded.

V lost 1 base and J lost 5, with 12 bases in between. The germline gives CDR1 SGHVS, CDR2 FNYEAQ. The CDR3 totals 14 residues. The sequenced material came from PBMCs. The sequence came from a female donor in good health and CMV-seropositive. The V call is TRBV7-6, the J call TRBJ2-7; D uncertain. The DNA of the CDR3 is TGTGCCAGCAGCTTAGTCTCCAGTCACAACGAGCAGTACTTC. This gives the protein CASSLVSSHNEQYF.